This TCR beta chain is from a study of naive and memory T cell subsets (dated by TCRdb to about 2017). With respect to the entire study: An open-source, UMI-based TCR alpha and beta sequencing pipeline was applied to sorted naive and memory peripheral blood T cell subsets. The results of the functional CMV T cell responses matched the IgG serology results in every case. RNA was DNase-treated and reverse transcribed with TCR constant-region primers, mostly using SuperScript III.

TCR alpha and beta chain libraries were amplified separately from the second PCR step onward. The CMV status of each donor was determined by measuring IFNgamma production from CD4+ T cells after fresh PBMCs had been stimulated overnight with CMV viral lysate. Using Miltenyi beads, CD4 T cells were first positively selected, and CD8 T cells were then positively selected from the CD4-negative fraction. Cells were stained for CD3, CD4, CD8, CD45RA, CD27 and a live/dead dye and were sorted on a BD Aria II into four subsets based on CD45RA and CD27. Blood was obtained from three healthy volunteers, and the blood from each volunteer was fractionated into CD4 and CD8 T cells and subsequently into four differentiation subsets. Roughly 120 ml of peripheral blood was collected from each donor, and PBMC were isolated from the blood using Ficoll-Paque PLUS density-gradient centrifugation. Sorted cells were lysed in RLT buffer, and RNA was extracted with a Qiagen RNeasy kit and stored at -80°C.

General findings and caveats noted by the study authors: Clonotypes were defined as single alpha or beta chain sequences, not paired alpha/beta receptors. Naive repertoires, especially CD8, contained a few larger clonotypes, possibly memory cells re-expressing CD45RA. In both CD4 and CD8 cells, the Gini index increased while Shannon and inverse Simpson diversity decreased from naive through CM, EM and EMRA. The repertoire findings for the naive and memory subsets could not be validated against a ground truth because none was available. RNA-based TCR counts may be influenced by expression changes linked to T cell activation and differentiation. TCR abundance followed a power law with an exponent that was different for naive and memory subsets but consistent across the three individuals. Following error correction, more than 90% of naive TCR sequences occurred only once, which made naive abundance distributions much steeper than those of memory subsets.

For this chain, trimming is 6 bases at the V end and 4 bases at the J end, and the number of junction bases without a gene match is 9. The CDR3 goes from the cysteine to the phenylalanine over 15 residues. The only DNA kept is the CDR3, 45 bases in frame from the first base. Taken from the germline V gene (reference sequence), the CDR1 and CDR2 loops are DFQATT and SNEGSKA. There are a few counts of this clonotype. Its specific antigen is unknown. No quality values exist for individual bases; no much larger clone is one base distant. The library was built by means of UMI-ligation and nested PCR. To cover both TRBC1 and TRBC2, the beta constant-region primer consisted of an equimolar mix of two oligonucleotides. The ligated cDNA went through four rounds of PCR with nested alpha and beta constant-region primers together with the SP2 primer. T4 RNA ligase 1 ligated a single-stranded oligonucleotide carrying the SP2 primer and a 12-nucleotide UMI to the cDNA 3' end. The ligation reaction was kept at 16 degrees C for about 19-25 hours. PCR2 was typically performed as a SYBR Green qPCR and was stopped at a predetermined threshold so that over-amplification was prevented. Every purification after the first one was done using Agencourt AMPure XP magnetic beads. Libraries were quantified by Qubit and checked on a TapeStation, with a main peak expected near 650 bp. Sequencing of the pooled libraries was done on an Illumina MiSeq using v2 2x251 paired-end kits, which typically yielded roughly 0.95-2.3 million reads per sample. Libraries were pooled at 4 nM per sample, and about 4.5-7% PhiX was added to improve cluster recognition. On the authors' methods: Decombinator assigned V and J genes to Demultiplexor-processed FASTQ reads by tag matching, allowing a single base-pair mismatch. Collapsinator relied on UMIs to fix sequencing errors as well as frequency errors caused by PCR heterogeneity. TCRs were translated and CDR3s were extracted from the conserved cysteine to the FGXG phenylalanine by CDR3Translator, with non-productive sequences being flagged. Gini, Shannon entropy and inverse Simpson indices were calculated on repertoires subsampled to equal numbers of UMI-defined TCRs. Within the linear range, a power law was fitted to clonotype abundance distributions using maximum likelihood. Similar UMI counts, unique TCR numbers and clonal distributions were obtained with the pipeline and with MIGEC on one naive CD8 sample. In one analysis, naive TCRs also found in any memory subset of the same donor were removed from the naive repertoire. Repertoires were searched for about 7,000 CMV-associated CDR3 sequences compiled from VDJdb and a published dataset. TCRdb itself trimmed the public reads at Q25 with fastp, ran MiXCR and retained productive beta chains. Every entry covers one CDR3 protein and lists the most common genes and DNA from its rows. It is TCRdb's table, rather than the study itself, that gives the V and J calls and clone size. In this sample the table shows approximately 140,000 distinct CDR3 sequences, over 20% of which occur a single time. Around 0.11% of the sample is taken by the ten largest.

This clonotype originated in a human donor in good health. Sequencing was done on a sample of naive CD4+ T cells from blood. In the paper's terms, the cell subset or site label means: naive T cells, CD45RA high CD27+. The chain was built from TRBV20-1 and TRBJ2-1, and 10 junctional nucleotides match TRBD2. The CDR3 protein is CSAPKREGSYNEQFF. The nucleotides are TGCAGTGCCCCAAAGCGGGAGGGATCATACAATGAGCAGTTCTTC.